Listed below are T cell receptor beta chains from one sample, sequenced in a study of cytomegalovirus exposure and HLA in healthy donors. The method was immunoSEQ multiplex PCR; TCRdb's version includes in-frame clones alone and lacks a portion of them. The repertoire holds about 90,000 clones, with 70% to 80% as singletons. Material for sequencing was PBMCs. These receptors came from a man aged 25-45 years in good health and CMV-seropositive. The CDR3 runs from the conserved cysteine through the conserved F or W. D genes are given only for firm matches. Clone size is not always given. Where it is, it says once, few, many or a class for expanded clones.

clone_size,cdr3_length,j_call,d_call,v_call,cdr3_nt,cdr3_aa
NA,18,TRBJ1-4,NA,TRBV9,TGTGCCAGCAGCGTAGGACCGATCCCAGGGGCAACTAATGAAAAACTGTTTTTT,CASSVGPIPGATNEKLFF
few,14,TRBJ1-6,NA,TRBV7-9,TGTGCCAGCAGCTTTAGGGGCGCAGTTTCCCCCCTCCACTTT,CASSFRGAVSPLHF
NA,14,TRBJ2-7,NA,TRBV9,TGTGCCAGCAGCCTCGGACTTATAAACTACGAGCAGTACTTC,CASSLGLINYEQYF
few,13,TRBJ2-2,NA,TRBV19,TGTGCCAGTACTCGGGTGAACACCGGGGAGCTGTTTTTT,CASTRVNTGELFF
few,14,TRBJ2-7,NA,TRBV28,TGTGCCAGCAGCATCGACTATTCAGGCTACGAGCAGTACTTC,CASSIDYSGYEQYF
NA,14,TRBJ2-3,NA,TRBV7-9,TGTGCCAGCAGCTTATCCCTAGGCACAGATACGCAGTATTTT,CASSLSLGTDTQYF
NA,15,TRBJ2-1,NA,TRBV28,TGTGCCAGCAGTTTAAGGGGAGGCGGGCGAAATGAGCAGTTCTTC,CASSLRGGGRNEQFF
NA,15,TRBJ1-2,NA,TRBV11-2,TGTGCCAGCAGCCCCCCCGGGAGGGTCGACTATGGCTACACCTTC,CASSPPGRVDYGYTF
NA,15,TRBJ2-5,NA,TRBV18,TGTGCCAGCTCACCGATGAAAGCGGCCAGAGAGACCCAGTACTTC,CASSPMKAARETQYF
NA,14,TRBJ1-5,TRBD1,TRBV5-1,TGCGCCAGCAGCTTGGACAGGGGAGATCAGCCCCAGCATTTT,CASSLDRGDQPQHF
NA,15,TRBJ2-7,NA,TRBV18,TGTGCCAGCTCACCCCGCCCGAGGAGCTCCTACGAGCAGTACTTC,CASSPRPRSSYEQYF
NA,13,TRBJ1-1,NA,TRBV29-1,TGCAGCGCGTCGACAGAGCTGAACACTGGAGCTTTCTTT,CSASTELNTGAFF
once,15,TRBJ1-3,NA,TRBV4-2,TGTGCCAGCAGCCAAGCCGGGATCTCTGGAAACACCATATATTTT,CASSQAGISGNTIYF
NA,14,TRBJ1-1,NA,TRBV18,TGTGCCAGCTCACCTAGGGAGGGGAACACTGAAGCTTTCTTT,CASSPREGNTEAFF
NA,19,TRBJ2-3,NA,TRBV7-3,TGTGCCAGCAGCCCCGATTATCCCCCCTCCGGGACTCTTTTGGATACGCAGTATTTT,CASSPDYPPSGTLLDTQYF
NA,16,TRBJ1-3,NA,TRBV5-1,TGCGCCAGCAGCTTGCTCCCAGGGGCGCCTGGAAACACCATATATTTT,CASSLLPGAPGNTIYF
few,17,TRBJ2-5,TRBD2,TRBV4-1,TGCGCCAGCAGCCAAGATGAAGCGGGGGGTAGGATGGAGACCCAGTACTTC,CASSQDEAGGRMETQYF
NA,15,TRBJ1-3,NA,TRBV9,TGTGCCAGCAGCGAGACACAGGGAGTCGGAAACACCATATATTTT,CASSETQGVGNTIYF
NA,16,TRBJ2-5,TRBD2,TRBV7-2,TGTGCCAGCAGCTTAGACGGGGGGGCCGGCCAAGAGACCCAGTACTTC,CASSLDGGAGQETQYF
few,13,TRBJ2-7,NA,TRBV5-1,TGCGCCAGCAGCTTGCAGTTACGTTACGAGCAGTACTTC,CASSLQLRYEQYF
NA,15,TRBJ1-6,NA,TRBV9,TGTGCCAGCAGCGGCACCAGCTCCTATAATTCACCCCTCCACTTT,CASSGTSSYNSPLHF
once,13,TRBJ2-7,NA,TRBV10-3,TGTGCCATCAGGCGCGGACAAAGCTACGAGCAGTACTTC,CAIRRGQSYEQYF
NA,15,TRBJ2-2,NA,TRBV9,TGTGCCAGCAGCGTAGAGGGAGGTCAGAACGGGGAGCTGTTTTTT,CASSVEGGQNGELFF
NA,14,TRBJ2-3,NA,TRBV5-1,TGCGCCAGCAGCTGGGACTCCCGCACAGATACGCAGTATTTT,CASSWDSRTDTQYF
few,15,TRBJ1-1,NA,TRBV2,TGTGCCAGCAGTCTTGAAGCGGGTGGGAACACTGAAGCTTTCTTT,CASSLEAGGNTEAFF
NA,15,TRBJ2-5,NA,TRBV2,TGTGCCAGCAAAGTTGGAGGTTTTGAGAAAGAGACCCAGTACTTC,CASKVGGFEKETQYF
NA,14,TRBJ1-1,TRBD1,TRBV7-6,TGTGCCAGCAGCGCTACAGGGGCTTGGGCTGAAGCTTTCTTT,CASSATGAWAEAFF
NA,16,TRBJ2-7,TRBD1,TRBV15,TGTGCCACCAGCAGTACACAACAGGGGGCTCGGTACGAGCAGTACTTC,CATSSTQQGARYEQYF
NA,17,TRBJ1-2,TRBD1,TRBV5-6,TGTGCCAGCAGCTTGACGGGACAGGGGGCGTCTAACTATGGCTACACCTTC,CASSLTGQGASNYGYTF
once,14,TRBJ2-7,TRBD1,TRBV2,TGTGCCAGCAGTGAAGGGACAGGGGGCCGCGAGCAGTACTTC,CASSEGTGGREQYF
NA,15,TRBJ2-7,TRBD2,TRBV15,TGTGCCACCAGCAGAGAGTCCCGGGGGGACTACGAGCAGTACTTC,CATSRESRGDYEQYF
NA,15,TRBJ1-1,NA,TRBV25-1,TGTGCCAGCAGTGGGCCGGGATCCATGAACACTGAAGCTTTCTTT,CASSGPGSMNTEAFF
NA,14,TRBJ1-2,NA,TRBV5-1,TGCGCCAGCAGCTTGGAATGGACATCCTATGGCTACACCTTC,CASSLEWTSYGYTF
NA,13,TRBJ1-1,NA,TRBV10-3,TGTGCCATCTGCACAGGGAGTGATACTGAAGCTTTCTTT,CAICTGSDTEAFF
NA,13,TRBJ2-6,NA,TRBV19,TGTGCCAGTAGAGCCTCTGGGGCCAACGTCCTGACTTTC,CASRASGANVLTF
NA,17,TRBJ2-1,TRBD1,TRBV7-9,TGTGCCAGCAGCTTAGAAGGCCCCAGGGCAGGGGGCGTTGAGCAGTTCTTC,CASSLEGPRAGGVEQFF
NA,14,TRBJ1-2,TRBD1,TRBV5-6,TGTGCCAGCAGCACGGGACAGGGGGACTATGGCTACACCTTC,CASSTGQGDYGYTF
NA,13,TRBJ1-5,NA,TRBV6-6,TGTGCCAGCACAGGGTACGGCAATCAGCCCCAGCATTTT,CASTGYGNQPQHF
NA,14,TRBJ1-5,NA,TRBV29-1,TGCAGCGTTGCGGAGCAGGGGCCAAATCAGCCCCAGAATTTT,CSVAEQGPNQPQNF